This TCR beta chain is from a study of cytomegalovirus exposure and HLA in healthy donors. About the study: In a previous analysis, approximately 110 million unique TCR beta sequences were found from about 190 million T cells. Whole-study findings and limits: Using a false discovery rate of 0.05, a later analysis showed that approximately 17,000 TCR beta sequences were associated with HLA alleles.

The PCR ran on 60 Vbeta and 13 Jbeta primers. Only in-frame clones appear in the TCRdb table, and some are missing; sequencing was by immunoSEQ multiplex PCR. Of about 160,000 clones listed, over 80% were seen once; the top ten hold 6.3%. As concerns this clone: The antigen is unknown.

The origin of this receptor is a male donor in good health and CMV-seropositive. Input material: PBMCs.

This CDR3 reads CASSLDGGANEQFF. As DNA, the CDR3 is TGTGCCAGCAGCTTAGACGGGGGAGCGAATGAGCAGTTCTTC. This chain joins TRBV7-2 and TRBJ2-1; a weak D match, TRBD2 (6 bases). This CDR3 comprises 14 residues. Trimming shortened V by 1 base and J by 7 bases, and 11 bases separated the two germline ends. CDR1 SGHTA and CDR2 FQGNSA come from the germline V gene.